The 22 T cell receptor beta chains below all came from one sample that was sequenced in a study of blood T cells in healthy people across ages. Sample-barcoded 5' priming and a J-beta primer mix drove a second PCR of about 7 to 12 cycles. Using its own MiXCR run on the 5' RACE reads, TCRdb lists one record per CDR3 protein. Of more than 900,000 distinct CDR3 sequences listed, about 27% were seen once; the top ten hold 10%. The data were also submitted as part of a second study, on T cells of mothers and their children.

Input material: blood. These receptors were taken from a woman aged 40 to 50 in good health.

The rearrangement links TRBV18 to TRBJ2-5; D is perhaps TRBD1 (6 bases). CDR1 is KGHSH, CDR2 LQKENI, per germline. This CDR3 comprises 13 residues. V shed 6 bases and J shed 3 bases, with 11 bases lying between them. For the CDR3, the DNA is TGTGCCAGCTCTGCTCACAGGGAAGAGACCCAGTACTTC. It encodes CASSAHREETQYF.

In its sample, this clonotype was seen once. The rearrangement uses TRBV12-3 or TRBV12-4 and TRBJ2-5, with D uncertain. The V end was cut by 2 bases, the J end by 7 bases, with 11 bases between. The CDR3 totals 13 residues. The CDR3, as DNA: TGTGCCAGCAGTTTATTAGGGCCGGGGACCCAGTACTTC. It is translated as CASSLLGPGTQYF.

The rearrangement links TRBV7-3 to TRBJ2-5; possible D gene TRBD2, 6 bases. V shed 2 bases and J shed 1 base, with 11 bases lying between them. Germline V lookup: CDR1 SGHTA, CDR2 FQGTGA. The CDR3 spans 15 residues. CDR3 nucleotide sequence: TGTGCCAGCAGCTTAGGGGACTCCCCCCAAGAGACCCAGTACTTC. It translates to CASSLGDSPQETQYF. The full variable domain, its missing parts supplied by reference TRBV7-3 and TRBJ2-5, is GAGVSQTPSNKVTEKGKYVELRCDPISGHTALYWYRQSLGQGPEFLIYFQGTGAADDSGLPNDRFFAVRPEGSVSTLKIQRTERGDSAVYLCASSLGDSPQETQYFGPGTRLLVL.

This chain connects TRBV7-2 to TRBJ2-1; 15 bases map to TRBD2. CDR3 length equals 16 residues. Per the germline V gene, CDR1 is SGHTA and CDR2 is FQGNSA. With V trimmed by 5 bases and J by 6 bases, 5 bases remained unmatched. For the CDR3, the DNA is TGTGCCAGCAGCGAACCGGGACTAGCGGGGGGCAATGAGCAGTTCTTC. Encoded protein: CASSEPGLAGGNEQFF. Drawing the rest from reference TRBV7-2 and TRBJ2-1, the complete variable domain is GAGVSQSPSNKVTEKGKDVELRCDPISGHTALYWYRQSLGQGLEFLIYFQGNSAPDKSGLPSDRFSAERTGGSVSTLTIQRTQQEDSAVYLCASSEPGLAGGNEQFFGPGTRLTVL.

The table lists this clonotype with many counts. V gene TRBV29-1 combines with J gene TRBJ1-2; TRBD1 matches 10 bases. V lost 7 bases and J lost 7; bases outside the gene matches: 6. This CDR3 has 12 amino acids. The germline V gene has CDR1 SQVTM and CDR2 ANQGSEA. CDR3 bases: TGCAGCGCCCGACAGGGGGCGTCTGGCTACACCTTC. Translated: CSARQGASGYTF.

This clonotype was seen repeatedly, ten times or more. This rearrangement joins TRBV28 to TRBJ2-1; D might be TRBD1 (6 bases). Germline CDR1 and CDR2: MDHEN and SYDVKM. The CDR3 is 13 residues long. Trimming left V 6 bases short and J 9 bases short, with 15 bases between. CDR3: CASSTSGGSEQFF. Here the CDR3 DNA reads TGTGCCAGCAGCACAAGTGGGGGCAGTGAGCAGTTCTTC.

The chain has TRBV2 and TRBJ1-1, with TRBD1 as a possible D gene (5 bases). The V and J ends lost 7 bases and 1 base respectively, with 16 bases between them. Per the germline V gene, CDR1 is SNHLY and CDR2 is FYNNEI. This CDR3 is built from 15 residues. CDR3 protein: CASKLEEGPNTEAFF. The CDR3 nucleotides read TGTGCCAGCAAACTAGAGGAGGGACCGAACACTGAAGCTTTCTTT.

This chain links TRBV20-1 with TRBJ2-3; 10 bases are shared with TRBD2. This CDR3 region has 15 residues. J was trimmed by 6 bases and V by 5 bases; bases with no gene match: 11. The germline V gene has CDR1 DFQATT and CDR2 SNEGSKA (reference sequence). The CDR3 spells CSAPTSGPRSDTQYF. The CDR3 DNA is TGCAGTGCTCCGACTAGCGGGCCGAGGTCGGATACGCAGTATTTT.

The chain joins TRBV2 to TRBJ2-7; 7 bases line up with TRBD1. With 3 bases clipped from V and 2 bases from J, the junction kept 7 bases outside the gene matches. Germline assignment: CDR1 SNHLY and CDR2 FYNNEI. The CDR3 extends over 15 amino acids. The CDR3 reads CASSEGQGEPYEQYF. DNA of the CDR3: TGTGCCAGCAGTGAGGGGCAGGGGGAACCCTACGAGCAGTACTTC.

This chain connects TRBV20-1 to TRBJ1-5; D might be TRBD1 (6 bases). V lost 3 bases and J 0 bases, leaving 9 bases between the germline ends. The V gene's germline CDR1 is DFQATT and CDR2 SNEGSKA (reference sequence). This CDR3 is built from 14 residues. The DNA of the CDR3 is TGCAGTGCTAGGGACAGAAATAGCAATCAGCCCCAGCATTTT. It codes for CSARDRNSNQPQHF.

In this sample, this clonotype turned up many times. The chain is built from TRBV29-1 and TRBJ1-2; D not certain. This CDR3 spans 13 amino acids. Trimming removed 3 bases at V and 0 bases at J, with 8 bases between. Germline V gene data show CDR1 as SQVTM and CDR2 as ANQGSEA. Written as DNA, the CDR3 is TGCAGCGTTGAGGACGGAGCTAACTATGGCTACACCTTC. It encodes CSVEDGANYGYTF.

Of note for this clonotype: The junction departs from the called germline gene at one end, perhaps through a read error. This rearrangement joins TRBV12-3 or TRBV12-4 to TRBJ2-1; TRBD2 matches 10 bases. This CDR3 is built from 16 residues. CDR3 residues: CASRDGAGGNVDEQVF. In DNA form, the CDR3 reads TGTGCCAGCAGGGACGGAGCGGGGGGGAATGTCGATGAGCAGGTCTTC.

The chain couples TRBV7-3 to TRBJ2-1; 9 nucleotides match TRBD2. Germline values: CDR1 SGHTA, CDR2 FQGTGA. The ends lost 1 base at V and 7 bases at J; junction bases unmatched: 11. CDR3 size: 17 residues. CDR3 loop: CASSLMAGGGVGNEQFF. CDR3 coding DNA: TGTGCCAGCAGCTTAATGGCCGGCGGGGGGGTAGGGAATGAGCAGTTCTTC.

This clonotype was recorded at least ten times. The CDR3 region is CASSNPGRGYTF. The CDR3 DNA reads TGTGCCAGCAGTAACCCCGGGCGTGGCTACACCTTC. The J gene is TRBJ1-2, the V gene TRBV12-3 or TRBV12-4, with D uncertain. V shed 5 bases and J shed 7 bases, with 11 bases lying between them. This CDR3 has 12 amino acids.

This chain uses TRBV5-4 with TRBJ2-4; D is perhaps TRBD1 or TRBD2 (5 bases each). CDR3 length equals 16 residues. Germline assignment: CDR1 SGHNT and CDR2 YYREEE (reference sequence). V lost 0 bases and J lost 1, with 11 bases in between. CDR3 in DNA: TGTGCCAGCAGCTTGGGAGGGGTTACGGCCAAAAACATTCAGTACTTC. Its protein is CASSLGGVTAKNIQYF.

Of note for this clonotype: This may stem from a read error, because a much larger clone lies one nucleotide away. The chain recombines TRBV6-1 with TRBJ2-5; 7 positions match TRBD2. The ends lost 3 bases at V and 4 bases at J; junction bases unmatched: 8. Germline lookup yields CDR1 MNHNS and CDR2 SASEGT. The CDR3 is made up of 15 amino acids. The CDR3 spells CASSESTGGRETQYF. The CDR3 DNA reads as TGTGCCAGCAGTGAGTCCACGGGGGGTAGAGAGACCCAGTACTTC.

This clonotype was seen a handful of times. The J gene is TRBJ2-7, the V gene TRBV9; TRBD2 matches 10 bases. There are 16 residues in the CDR3. V shed 4 bases and J 6 bases; nucleotides not matched to a gene: 13. Germline CDR1 is SGDLS and CDR2 is YYNGEE. CDR3 coding DNA: TGTGCCAGCAGCTCCGGACAGGCGGGACTAGCGCGCGAGCAGTACTTC. This translates into CASSSGQAGLAREQYF.

The rearrangement uses TRBV20-1 and TRBJ1-6; maybe TRBD1 (5 bases). V was pared by 5 bases and J by 0 bases, with 8 bases between. This CDR3 has 14 residues. Germline values: CDR1 DFQATT, CDR2 SNEGSKA (reference sequence). The CDR3, as DNA: TGCAGTGCTCCCGACAGCTCCTATAATTCACCCCTCCACTTT. Protein product: CSAPDSSYNSPLHF.

This clonotype showed up many times. V is TRBV20-1 and J is TRBJ2-1, with 9 bases aligning to TRBD1. Germline trimming cut 5 bases from V and 2 bases from J; bases unmatched to any gene: 10. The CDR3 totals 16 residues. Germline V CDR1 and CDR2: DFQATT, SNEGSKA (reference sequence). The CDR3 coding sequence is TGCAGTGCTGTTGGGGACAGGGCCGTTACCTACAATGAGCAGTTCTTC. Amino acids: CSAVGDRAVTYNEQFF.

This clonotype has a count of ten or more. This rearrangement joins TRBV3-1 to TRBJ2-7; D is tentatively TRBD1 or TRBD2 (5 bases each). The V gene's germline CDR1 is LGHDT and CDR2 YNNKEL (reference sequence). The CDR3 has 13 residues. V lost 5 bases, J lost 7 bases, and 15 bases lay in between. The CDR3 DNA reads as TGTGCCAGCAGCATGGGACGTACAATGGAGCAGTACTTC. As protein: CASSMGRTMEQYF.

The rearrangement joins TRBV20-1 to TRBJ1-1, with D uncertain. Trimming stripped 3 bases from V and 1 base from J, with 9 bases between. CDR1 and CDR2 from the germline V gene are DFQATT and SNEGSKA (reference sequence). The CDR3 has 13 residues. This chain's CDR3 is CSASYDSNTEAFF. CDR3 sequence (DNA): TGCAGTGCTAGTTACGACTCGAACACTGAAGCTTTCTTT.

This clonotype was recorded many times. The chain uses TRBV6-1 and TRBJ2-4; perhaps TRBD2 as D (7 bases). This CDR3 is 15 amino acids long. CDR1 and CDR2 from the germline V gene are MNHNS and SASEGT. V lost 7 bases to trimming and J lost 1 base, with 14 bases between them. The CDR3 DNA reads TGTGCCAGCACCCAAGGGGGGGGGGCCAAAAACATTCAGTACTTC. It specifies CASTQGGGAKNIQYF.